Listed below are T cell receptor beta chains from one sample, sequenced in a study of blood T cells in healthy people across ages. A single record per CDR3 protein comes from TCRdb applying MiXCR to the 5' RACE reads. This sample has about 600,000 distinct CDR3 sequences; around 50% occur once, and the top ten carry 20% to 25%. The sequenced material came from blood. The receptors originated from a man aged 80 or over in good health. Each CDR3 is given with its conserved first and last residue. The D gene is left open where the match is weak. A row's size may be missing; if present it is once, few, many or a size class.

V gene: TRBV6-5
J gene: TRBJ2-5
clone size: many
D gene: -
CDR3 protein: CASSLSGGFGETQYF
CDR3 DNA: TGTGCCAGCAGTTTAAGCGGTGGGTTCGGGGAGACCCAGTACTTC

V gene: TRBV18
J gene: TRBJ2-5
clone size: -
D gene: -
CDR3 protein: CASPPNRERETQYF
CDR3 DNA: TGTGCCAGCCCACCGAACAGGGAGCGGGAGACCCAGTACTTC

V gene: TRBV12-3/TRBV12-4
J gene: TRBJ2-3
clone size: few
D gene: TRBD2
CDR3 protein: CASTPSGDTDTQYF
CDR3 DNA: TGTGCCAGCACCCCGAGCGGGGACACAGATACGCAGTATTTT

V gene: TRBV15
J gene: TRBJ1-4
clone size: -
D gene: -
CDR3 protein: CATSRGRREMFF
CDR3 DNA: TGTGCCACCAGCAGAGGACGGAGGGAGATGTTTTTT

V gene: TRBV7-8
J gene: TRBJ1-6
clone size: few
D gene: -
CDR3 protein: CASSLDRVGSPLHF
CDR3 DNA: TGTGCCAGCAGCTTAGACAGGGTTGGTTCACCCCTCCACTTT

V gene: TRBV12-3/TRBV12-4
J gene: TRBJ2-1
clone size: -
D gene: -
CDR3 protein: CASSPRTEYSYNEQFF
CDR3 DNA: TGTGCCAGCAGTCCGCGGACAGAATACTCCTACAATGAGCAGTTCTTC

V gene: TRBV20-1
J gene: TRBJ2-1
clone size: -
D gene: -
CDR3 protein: CSARGSVVRLLREEQFF
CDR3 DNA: TGCAGTGCTAGAGGGTCTGTGGTGCGACTACTTCGGGAGGAGCAGTTCTTC

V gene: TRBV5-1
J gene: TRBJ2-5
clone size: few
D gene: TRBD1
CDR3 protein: CASSNPDRGLETQYF
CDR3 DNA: TGCGCCAGCAGCAACCCGGACAGGGGGCTCGAGACCCAGTACTTC

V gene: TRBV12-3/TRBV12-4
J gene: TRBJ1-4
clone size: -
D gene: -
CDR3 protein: CASSPAGVREKLFF
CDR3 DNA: TGTGCCAGCAGTCCCGCAGGGGTGCGGGAAAAACTGTTTTTT

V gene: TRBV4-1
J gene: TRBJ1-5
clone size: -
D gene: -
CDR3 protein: CASSQGSENLGQPQHF
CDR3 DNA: TGCGCCAGCAGCCAAGGGTCGGAGAATCTGGGTCAGCCCCAGCATTTT

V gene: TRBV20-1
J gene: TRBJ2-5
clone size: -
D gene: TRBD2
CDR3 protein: CSAGPGLTLQETQYF
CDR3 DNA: TGCAGTGCTGGCCCGGGACTAACCCTCCAAGAGACCCAGTACTTC

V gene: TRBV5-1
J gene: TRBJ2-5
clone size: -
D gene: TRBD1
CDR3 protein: CASSRGQGVLETQYF
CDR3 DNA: TGCGCCAGCAGCCGGGGACAGGGAGTTTTGGAGACCCAGTACTTC

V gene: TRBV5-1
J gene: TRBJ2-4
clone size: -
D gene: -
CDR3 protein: CASSLVLGPQNIQYF
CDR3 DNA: TGCGCCAGCAGCTTGGTACTCGGCCCCCAAAACATTCAGTACTTC

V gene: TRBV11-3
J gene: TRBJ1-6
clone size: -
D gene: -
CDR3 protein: CASSTTENSPLHF
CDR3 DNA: TGTGCCAGCAGCACCACAGAGAATTCACCCCTCCACTTT

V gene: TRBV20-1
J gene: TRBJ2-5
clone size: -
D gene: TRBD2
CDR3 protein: CSARDSGGETQYF
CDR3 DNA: TGCAGTGCTAGAGATAGCGGGGGAGAGACCCAGTACTTC

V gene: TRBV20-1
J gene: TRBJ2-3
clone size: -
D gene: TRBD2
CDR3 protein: CSANAGTSGFGTQYF
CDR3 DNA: TGCAGTGCTAACGCCGGGACTAGCGGCTTTGGTACGCAGTATTTT

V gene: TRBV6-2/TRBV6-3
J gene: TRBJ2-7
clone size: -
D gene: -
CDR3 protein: CASSTGGSDSYEQYF
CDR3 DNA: TGTGCCAGCAGTACCGGAGGGTCGGACTCCTACGAGCAGTACTTC

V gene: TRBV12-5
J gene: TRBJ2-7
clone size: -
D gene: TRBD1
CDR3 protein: CASGSSDRAEQYF
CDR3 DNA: TGTGCTAGTGGTTCGTCGGACAGGGCCGAGCAGTACTTC

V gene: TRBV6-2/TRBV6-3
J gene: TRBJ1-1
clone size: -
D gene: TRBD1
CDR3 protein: CASGNIGQVNTEAFF
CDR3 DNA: TGTGCCAGCGGAAACATTGGACAGGTCAACACTGAAGCTTTCTTT

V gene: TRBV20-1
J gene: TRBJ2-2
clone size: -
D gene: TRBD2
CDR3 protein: CSARGSGTRDTGELFF
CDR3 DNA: TGCAGTGCTAGAGGTTCCGGGACTAGAGACACCGGGGAGCTGTTTTTT

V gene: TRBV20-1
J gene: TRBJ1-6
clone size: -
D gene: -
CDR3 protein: CSARGAGVTNSPLHF
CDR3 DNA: TGCAGTGCTAGAGGGGCAGGAGTTACTAATTCACCCCTCCACTTT

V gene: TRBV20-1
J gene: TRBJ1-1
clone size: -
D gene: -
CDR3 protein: CSASRQTEAFF
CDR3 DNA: TGCAGTGCGTCCCGACAGACTGAAGCTTTCTTT

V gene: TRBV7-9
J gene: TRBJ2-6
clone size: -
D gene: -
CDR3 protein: CASSLNNWGALSGANVLTF
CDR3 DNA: TGTGCCAGCAGCTTAAATAATTGGGGGGCCTTATCTGGGGCCAACGTCCTGACTTTC

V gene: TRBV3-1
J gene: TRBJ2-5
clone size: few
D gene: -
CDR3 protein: CASSPTRVAMMAQYF
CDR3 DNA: TGTGCCAGCAGCCCCACTCGGGTAGCGATGATGGCCCAGTACTTC

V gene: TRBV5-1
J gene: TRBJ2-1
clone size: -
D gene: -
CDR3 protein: CASSPRIAPDYNEQFF
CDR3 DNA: TGCGCCAGCAGCCCTAGGATTGCACCCGACTACAATGAGCAGTTCTTC

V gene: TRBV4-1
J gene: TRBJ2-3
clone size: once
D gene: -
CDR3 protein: CASSPHRTSDMKTQYF
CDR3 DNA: TGCGCCAGCAGCCCCCACAGAACGTCCGATATGAAGACGCAGTATTTT

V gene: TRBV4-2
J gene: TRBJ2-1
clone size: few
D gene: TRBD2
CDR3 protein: CASSRVSGGGPTQEQFF
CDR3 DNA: TGTGCCAGCAGCCGCGTCTCCGGGGGAGGGCCGACCCAAGAGCAGTTCTTC

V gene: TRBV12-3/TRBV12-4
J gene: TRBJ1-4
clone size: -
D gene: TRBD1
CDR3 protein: CASRSGQGATNEKLFF
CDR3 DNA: TGTGCCAGCAGATCGGGACAGGGAGCAACTAATGAAAAACTGTTTTTT

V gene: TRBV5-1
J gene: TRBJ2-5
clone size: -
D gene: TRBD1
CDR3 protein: CASSSQGVLGETQYF
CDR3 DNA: TGCGCCAGCAGCTCCCAGGGGGTCCTCGGGGAGACCCAGTACTTC

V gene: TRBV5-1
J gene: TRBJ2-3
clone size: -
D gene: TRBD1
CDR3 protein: CASSLADRGLADTQYF
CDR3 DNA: TGCGCCAGCAGCTTGGCCGACAGGGGGTTGGCAGATACGCAGTATTTT

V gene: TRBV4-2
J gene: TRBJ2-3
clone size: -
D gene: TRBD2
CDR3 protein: CASSQVTSGRGTDTQYF
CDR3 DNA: TGTGCCAGCAGCCAGGTGACTAGCGGGAGGGGCACAGATACGCAGTATTTT

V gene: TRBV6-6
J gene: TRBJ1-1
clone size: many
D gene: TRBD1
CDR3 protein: CAAARQGICFF
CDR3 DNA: TGTGCCGCCGCCCGACAGGGGATCTGTTTCTTT

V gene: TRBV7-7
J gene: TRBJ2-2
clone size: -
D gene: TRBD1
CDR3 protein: CASSLEGTATGELFF
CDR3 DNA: TGTGCTAGCAGCTTAGAAGGGACAGCGACCGGGGAGCTGTTTTTT

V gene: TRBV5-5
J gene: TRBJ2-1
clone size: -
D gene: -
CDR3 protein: CASSLVVAPYEQFF
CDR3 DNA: TGTGCCAGCAGCTTGGTGGTGGCTCCCTACGAGCAGTTCTTC

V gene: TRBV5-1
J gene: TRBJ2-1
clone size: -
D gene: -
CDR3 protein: CASSLDQAGSSYNEQFF
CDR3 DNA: TGCGCCAGCAGCTTGGATCAGGCGGGGAGCTCCTACAATGAGCAGTTCTTC

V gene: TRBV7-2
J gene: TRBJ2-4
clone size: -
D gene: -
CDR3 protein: CASSSGRGANLNIQYF
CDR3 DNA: TGTGCCAGCAGCTCGGGTCGGGGGGCGAATTTGAACATTCAGTACTTC

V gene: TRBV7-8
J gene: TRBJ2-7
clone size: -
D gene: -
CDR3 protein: CASSPRSRSYEQYF
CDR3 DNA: TGTGCCAGCAGCCCTCGTAGCAGGAGCTACGAGCAGTACTTC

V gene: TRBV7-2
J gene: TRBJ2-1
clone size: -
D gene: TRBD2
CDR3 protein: CASSLLGVAGGGEQFF
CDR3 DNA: TGTGCCAGCAGCCTGCTGGGAGTAGCGGGCGGGGGGGAGCAGTTCTTC

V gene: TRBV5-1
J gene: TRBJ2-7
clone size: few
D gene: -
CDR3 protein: CASSRSAFNSYEQYF
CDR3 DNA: TGCGCCAGCAGCCGTTCTGCATTCAATTCCTACGAGCAGTACTTC

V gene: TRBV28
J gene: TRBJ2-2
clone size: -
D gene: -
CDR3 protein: CASREQGGTGELFF
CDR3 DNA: TGTGCCAGCAGAGAACAGGGAGGAACCGGGGAGCTGTTTTTT

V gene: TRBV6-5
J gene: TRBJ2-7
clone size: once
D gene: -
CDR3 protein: CASRPLASLRSEQYF
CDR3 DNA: TGTGCCAGCAGACCGCTAGCGTCCCTAAGGTCCGAGCAGTACTTC

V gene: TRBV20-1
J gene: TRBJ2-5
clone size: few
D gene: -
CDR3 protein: CSAEPGNQETQYF
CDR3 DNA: TGCAGTGCTGAGCCGGGGAACCAAGAGACCCAGTACTTC

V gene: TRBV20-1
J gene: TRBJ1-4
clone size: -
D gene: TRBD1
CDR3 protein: CSANGQGSTNEKLFF
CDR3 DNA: TGCAGTGCAAACGGACAGGGTTCAACTAATGAAAAACTGTTTTTT

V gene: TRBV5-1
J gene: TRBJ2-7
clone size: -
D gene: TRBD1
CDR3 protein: CASSLGTGRTYEQYF
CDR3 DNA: TGCGCCAGCAGCTTGGGGACAGGGAGAACCTACGAGCAGTACTTC

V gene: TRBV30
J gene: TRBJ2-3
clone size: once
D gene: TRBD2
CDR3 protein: CAWSARASGALDTQYF
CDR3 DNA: TGTGCCTGGAGCGCTCGGGCTAGCGGGGCCTTGGATACGCAGTATTTT

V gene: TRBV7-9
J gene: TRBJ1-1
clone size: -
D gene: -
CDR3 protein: CASSATISGNTEAFF
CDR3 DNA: TGTGCCAGCAGTGCGACTATTTCTGGGAACACTGAAGCTTTCTTT

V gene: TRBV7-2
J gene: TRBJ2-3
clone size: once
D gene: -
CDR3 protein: CASLRGSFSTDTQYF
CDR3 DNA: TGTGCCAGCTTAAGGGGGTCTTTTAGCACAGATACGCAGTATTTT

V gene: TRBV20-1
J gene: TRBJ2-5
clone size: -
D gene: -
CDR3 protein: CSARDKGVYETQYF
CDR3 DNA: TGCAGTGCTAGAGATAAGGGGGTTTACGAGACCCAGTACTTC

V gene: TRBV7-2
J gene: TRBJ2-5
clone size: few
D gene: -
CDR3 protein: CASSLTGSVETQYF
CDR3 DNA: TGTGCCAGCAGCTTAACCGGTAGCGTGGAGACCCAGTACTTC

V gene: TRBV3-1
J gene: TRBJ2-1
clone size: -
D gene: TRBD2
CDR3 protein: CASSRGLAGSWGEQFF
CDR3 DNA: TGTGCCAGCAGCCGGGGACTAGCGGGATCATGGGGTGAGCAGTTCTTC

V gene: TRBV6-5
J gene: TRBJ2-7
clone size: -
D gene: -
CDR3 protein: CASSYSRSGEQYF
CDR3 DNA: TGTGCCAGCAGTTACTCCAGATCTGGAGAGCAGTACTTC

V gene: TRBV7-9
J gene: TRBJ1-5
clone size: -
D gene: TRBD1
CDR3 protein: CASSLSRGQRENQPQHF
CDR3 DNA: TGTGCCAGCAGCTTATCCCGGGGACAGAGGGAAAATCAGCCCCAGCATTTT

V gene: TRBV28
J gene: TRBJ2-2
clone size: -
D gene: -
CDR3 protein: CASRKGFPNTGELFF
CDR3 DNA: TGTGCCAGCAGAAAGGGCTTTCCGAACACCGGGGAGCTGTTTTTT

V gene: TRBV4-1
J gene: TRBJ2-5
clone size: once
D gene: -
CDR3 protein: CASSQPSLGQETQYF
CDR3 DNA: TGCGCCAGCAGCCAACCTAGCTTGGGACAAGAGACCCAGTACTTC

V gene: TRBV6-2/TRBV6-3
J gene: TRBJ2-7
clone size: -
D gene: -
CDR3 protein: CASRQPPSYEQYF
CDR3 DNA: TGTGCCAGCAGACAGCCCCCCTCCTACGAGCAGTACTTC

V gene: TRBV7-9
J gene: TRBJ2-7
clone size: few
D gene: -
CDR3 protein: CASISTRAGAYEQYF
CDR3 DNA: TGTGCCAGCATCTCGACACGGGCAGGCGCCTACGAGCAGTACTTC